These 22 T cell receptor beta chains originate from one sample sequenced in a study of Tregs in tolerant kidney transplant recipients. The protocol was immunoSEQ multiplex PCR, while the TCRdb copy is restricted to in-frame clones and leaves out a portion. This table holds 92,000 or so clones, approximately 90% found once. The source material was CD8+ T cells from blood. The receptor set was obtained from a human donor in good health.

The gene calls are TRBV4-1 and TRBJ2-3, with D possibly being TRBD2 (5 bases). The CDR3 is made up of 16 amino acids. Germline values: CDR1 MGHRA, CDR2 YSYEKL. Deletions cut 5 bases from V and 0 bases from J, with 15 bases between. CDR3 sequence: CASSFRTSSSTDTQYF. The CDR3 coding sequence is TGCGCCAGCAGCTTTCGGACTTCCTCTAGCACAGATACGCAGTATTTT.

The chain employs TRBV6-1 and TRBJ2-2, with D perhaps TRBD1 or TRBD2 (5 bases each). Trimming pared 1 base from V and 2 bases from J, leaving 20 bases between. The CDR3 is 19 amino acids. Germline V gives CDR1 MNHNS, CDR2 SASEGT. The DNA of the CDR3 is TGTGCCAGCAGTGAAGGGAGGACACGCGGAGGAGCAAACACCGGGGAGCTGTTTTTT. Its protein product is CASSEGRTRGGANTGELFF.

This clone was seen once. This chain uses TRBV21-1 with TRBJ1-5; TRBD1, the table's D call, was not compared with the DNA. TRBV21-1 is a known pseudogene. This CDR3 has 14 amino acids. The chain's CDR3 is CASSKDRDNQPQHF. The CDR3 bases are TGTGCCAGCAGCAAGGACAGGGACAATCAGCCCCAGCATTTT.

This rearrangement joins TRBV29-1 to TRBJ1-2; D unresolved. CDR1 is SQVTM and CDR2 is ANQGSEA in the germline V gene. Trimming stripped 0 bases from V and 4 bases from J, with 18 bases between. There are 16 residues in the CDR3. The chain's CDR3 is CSVEDRAVEGGYGYTF. The CDR3 region has the DNA TGCAGCGTTGAAGATCGCGCAGTCGAGGGTGGCTATGGCTACACCTTC.

This chain joins TRBV9 and TRBJ2-7; D remains ambiguous. This CDR3 has 13 amino acids. V lost 0 bases and J 1 base, leaving 5 bases between the germline ends. Germline V gene lookup returns CDR1 SGDLS and CDR2 YYNGEE. The CDR3 DNA is TGTGCCAGCAGCGTAGGGGAATCCTACGAGCAGTACTTC. Protein product: CASSVGESYEQYF.

The chain links TRBV9 to TRBJ1-3, with TRBD1 as a possible D gene (5 bases). The CDR3 is 16 residues long. Germline-derived CDR1 and CDR2 are SGDLS and YYNGEE. V lost 3 bases to trimming and J lost 2 bases, with 15 bases between them. This CDR3 is CASSGPWTGAGNTIYF. The CDR3, as DNA: TGTGCCAGCAGCGGACCATGGACGGGGGCTGGAAACACCATATATTTT.

This clone has just one count. V is TRBV13 and J is TRBJ2-7, with D possibly TRBD2 on 6 matching bases. The CDR3 has 14 amino acids. Deletions cut 5 bases from V and 3 bases from J, with 14 bases between. CDR1 PRHDT and CDR2 FYEKMQ come from the germline V gene (reference sequence). CDR3 sequence (DNA): TGTGCCAGCAGCCCGACGGGAGCCAGCTACGAGCAGTACTTC. Translation gives CASSPTGASYEQYF.

This chain connects TRBV27 to TRBJ2-7; D could derive from TRBD1 or TRBD2 (5 bases each). The germline V gene has CDR1 MNHEY and CDR2 SMNVEV (reference sequence). Trimming removed 2 bases at V and 2 bases at J, with 10 bases between. This CDR3 is 14 amino acids long. The CDR3 region has the DNA TGTGCCAGCAGTTTAATTCAGGGAGCCTACGAGCAGTACTTC. Translation gives CASSLIQGAYEQYF.

The CDR3: CASSLGRTGGAYGYTF. The DNA for the CDR3 is TGTGCCAGCAGTCTAGGCCGGACAGGGGGCGCGTATGGCTACACCTTC. The chain uses TRBV27 and TRBJ1-2, with 11 bases that match TRBD1. V dropped 5 bases and J dropped 5; count of bases not matched to a gene: 10. Per the germline V gene, CDR1 is MNHEY and CDR2 is SMNVEV (reference sequence). CDR3 length: 16 amino acids.

V is TRBV6-5 and J is TRBJ2-7; 8 bases agree with TRBD1. Germline CDR1 reads MNHEY; CDR2 reads SVGAGI. The CDR3 is made up of 13 amino acids. After removal of 2 bases from V and 3 bases from J, the junction contained 0 bases not matched to a gene. CDR3 bases: TGTGCCAGCAGTTACGACAGGGGCTACGAGCAGTACTTC. It yields the protein CASSYDRGYEQYF.

This clone has only a few counts. The chain couples TRBV6-4 to TRBJ2-2; 10 nucleotides align to TRBD2. The CDR3 loop spans 18 amino acids. CDR1 and CDR2 (germline): MRHNA, SNTAGT. The trim removed 5 bases at V and 3 bases at J, leaving 12 bases unmatched. CDR3 sequence reads: CASSPRTSGGEDTGELFF. The DNA of the CDR3 is TGTGCCAGCAGTCCCCGGACTAGCGGCGGGGAGGACACCGGGGAGCTGTTTTTT.

The CDR3 protein is CSAPGYPGQGYNEQFF. In DNA, the CDR3 is TGCAGCGCACCTGGGTACCCGGGACAGGGGTACAATGAGCAGTTCTTC. This sequence joins TRBV29-1 and TRBJ2-1; 10 bases fit TRBD1. Looked up from germline, CDR1 is SQVTM and CDR2 is ANQGSEA. The V gene end was trimmed by 7 bases and the J gene end by 4 bases; junction bases not matched to a gene: 13. This CDR3 is built from 16 residues.

This chain connects TRBV27 to TRBJ1-2; 7 nucleotides align to TRBD1. The CDR3 has 14 amino acids. Germline CDR1 and CDR2: MNHEY and SMNVEV (reference sequence). The V segment lost 5 bases and the J segment 4 bases; nucleotides outside the gene matches: 7. The CDR3 reads CASSPIGTAYGYTF. The CDR3 DNA follows: TGTGCCAGCAGTCCAATCGGGACAGCCTATGGCTACACCTTC.

V gene TRBV9 combines with J gene TRBJ2-3; 8 bases agree with TRBD2. V lost 0 bases and J lost 1; bases outside the gene matches: 4. This CDR3 region has 16 residues. In germline, CDR1 is SGDLS, CDR2 YYNGEE. The CDR3 DNA sequence: TGTGCCAGCAGCGTAGAGCCAGCGGGGGGCACAGATACGCAGTATTTT. It encodes CASSVEPAGGTDTQYF.

The chain uses TRBV27 and TRBJ2-3; 9 bases agree with TRBD2. Germline trimming cut 5 bases from V and 2 bases from J; bases unmatched to any gene: 8. Germline CDR1 reads MNHEY; CDR2 reads SMNVEV (reference sequence). CDR3 size: 16 residues. CDR3 protein: CASSMTSGHFTDTQYF. The CDR3 DNA sequence: TGTGCCAGCAGTATGACTAGCGGACATTTCACAGATACGCAGTATTTT.

The rearrangement joins TRBV4-1 to TRBJ2-1, with D tentatively TRBD2 (5 bases). Trimming took off 6 bases at V and 7 bases at J, with 16 bases between the two ends. Germline V gene sequence: CDR1 MGHRA, CDR2 YSYEKL. The CDR3 spans 14 residues. In DNA, the CDR3 is TGCGCCAGCAGACAAAAGGACGGAGGAAATGAGCAGTTCTTC. Its protein product is CASRQKDGGNEQFF.

This chain joins TRBV5-4 and TRBJ2-3; 11 bases agree with TRBD2. CDR3 length equals 16 residues. J gave up 0 bases and V 4 bases, and 4 bases lay outside the gene matches. Germline V gives CDR1 SGHNT, CDR2 YYREEE (reference sequence). DNA of the CDR3: TGTGCCAGCAGCATTCCTAGCGGGGGGAGCACAGATACGCAGTATTTT. Translation gives CASSIPSGGSTDTQYF.

The chain combines TRBV29-1 with TRBJ2-7; TRBD1 matches 8 bases. V shed 6 bases, J shed 3 bases, and the junction held 16 bases outside the gene matches. Germline V gives CDR1 SQVTM, CDR2 ANQGSEA. The CDR3 sequence is 16 residues long. CDR3 region: CSVSGQVGYSSYEQYF. The CDR3 DNA reads TGCAGCGTATCGGGACAGGTGGGATATTCTAGCTACGAGCAGTACTTC.

V and J are TRBV4-1 and TRBJ2-7; D is unresolved. Trimming took 4 bases from V and 1 from J, leaving 14 bases between them. This CDR3 is 15 amino acids long. Looked up from germline, CDR1 is MGHRA and CDR2 is YSYEKL. CDR3 in DNA: TGCGCCAGCAGCCCAAGATACTTCGCGTCCTACGAGCAGTACTTC. It specifies CASSPRYFASYEQYF.

The chain couples TRBV5-1 to TRBJ2-1, with 7 bases that match TRBD1. The V segment lost 0 bases and the J segment 0 bases; nucleotides outside the gene matches: 3. The CDR3 covers 16 residues. Germline V gene sequence: CDR1 SGHRS, CDR2 YFSETQ. In nucleotides, the CDR3 is TGCGCCAGCAGCTTGGAGGGGGCGCTCTCCTACAATGAGCAGTTCTTC. It translates to CASSLEGALSYNEQFF.

The J gene is TRBJ1-2, the V gene TRBV6-1; TRBD1 matches at 9 bases. V was clipped by 4 bases and J by 4 bases; unmatched bases: 10. Germline CDR1 and CDR2: MNHNS and SASEGT. This CDR3 contains 16 residues. For the CDR3, the DNA is TGTGCCAGCAGTGGGACGACAGGGGGGCCCATCTATGGCTACACCTTC. This translates into CASSGTTGGPIYGYTF.

The gene calls are TRBV12-5 and TRBJ1-6; no reliable D call. The CDR3 sequence is 12 residues long. Germline V gene sequence: CDR1 LGHNT, CDR2 FRNRAP. The V end lost 4 bases, the J end lost 7 bases, and 5 bases lay between the germline ends. The CDR3 sequence is CASGSRNSPLHF. The CDR3 DNA is TGTGCTAGTGGTTCGAGAAATTCACCCCTCCACTTT.